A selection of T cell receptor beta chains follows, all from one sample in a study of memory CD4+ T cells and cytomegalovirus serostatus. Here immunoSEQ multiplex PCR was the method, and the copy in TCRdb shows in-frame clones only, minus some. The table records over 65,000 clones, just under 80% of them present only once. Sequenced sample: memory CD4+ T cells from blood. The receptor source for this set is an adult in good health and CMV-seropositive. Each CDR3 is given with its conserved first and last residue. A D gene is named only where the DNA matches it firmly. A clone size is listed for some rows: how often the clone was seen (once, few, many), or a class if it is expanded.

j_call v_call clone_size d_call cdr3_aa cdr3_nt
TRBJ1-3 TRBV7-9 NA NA CASSFFRASSGNTIYF TGTGCCAGCAGCTTTTTCAGGGCGAGCTCTGGAAACACCATATATTTT
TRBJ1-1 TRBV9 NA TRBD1 CASSTGDRLNTEAFF TGTGCCAGCAGCACTGGGGACAGATTGAACACTGAAGCTTTCTTT
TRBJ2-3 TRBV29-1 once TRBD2 CSARTSGGRPDTQYF TGCAGCGCCCGGACTAGCGGGGGGCGCCCAGATACGCAGTATTTT
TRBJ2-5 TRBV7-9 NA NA CASSPPVETQYF TGTGCCAGCAGCCCACCGGTGGAGACCCAGTACTTC
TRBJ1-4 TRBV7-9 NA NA CASSPTRGEEKLFF TGTGCCAGCAGCCCAACTCGGGGGGAAGAAAAACTGTTTTTT
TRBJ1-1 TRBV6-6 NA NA CASSYGDRTNTEAFF TGTGCCAGCAGTTACGGCGACAGGACCAACACTGAAGCTTTCTTT
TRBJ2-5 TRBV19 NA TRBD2 CASSYTSGRQSETQYF TGTGCCAGTAGCTACACTAGCGGGAGACAGTCAGAGACCCAGTACTTC
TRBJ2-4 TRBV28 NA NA CASSLGTEGSIQYF TGTGCCAGCAGCCTCGGGACTGAAGGAAGCATTCAGTACTTC
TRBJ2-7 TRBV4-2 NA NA CASSQDGTRSDEQYF TGTGCCAGCAGCCAAGACGGGACCCGATCCGACGAGCAGTACTTC
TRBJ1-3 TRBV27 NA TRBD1 CASSPSGYRGSGNTIYF TGTGCCAGCAGTCCCAGTGGTTACAGGGGCTCTGGAAACACCATATATTTT
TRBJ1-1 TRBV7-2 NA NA CASSYSSQVSPLGAFF TGTGCCAGCAGCTATTCGAGTCAGGTTTCGCCCTTAGGAGCTTTCTTT
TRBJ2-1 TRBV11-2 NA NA CASSLSRANNEQFF TGTGCCAGCAGCCTCTCGCGGGCGAACAATGAGCAGTTCTTC
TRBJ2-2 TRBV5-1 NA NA CASSLAGDFTGELFF TGCGCCAGCAGCTTGGCTGGGGACTTCACCGGGGAGCTGTTTTTT
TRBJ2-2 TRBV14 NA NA CASSQVRGTGELFF TGTGCCAGCAGCCAAGTTAGGGGAACCGGGGAGCTGTTTTTT
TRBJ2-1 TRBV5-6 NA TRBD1 CASSSYRGSGQQFF TGTGCCAGCAGCTCTTACAGGGGAAGTGGGCAGCAGTTCTTC
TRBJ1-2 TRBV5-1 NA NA CASSLGSNYGYTF TGCGCCAGCAGCTTAGGGTCGAACTATGGCTACACCTTC
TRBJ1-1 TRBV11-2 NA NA CASSFRRNTEAFF TGTGCCAGCAGCTTCCGACGGAACACTGAAGCTTTCTTT
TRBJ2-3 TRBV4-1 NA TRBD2 CASSQAGLADTDTQYF TGCGCCAGCAGCCAAGCGGGACTAGCGGACACAGATACGCAGTATTTT
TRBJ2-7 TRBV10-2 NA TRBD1 CASTGQQLLDEQYF TGCGCCAGTACGGGACAGCAGCTTTTGGACGAGCAGTACTTC
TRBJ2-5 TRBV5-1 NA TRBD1 CASSPSPGQGPETQYF TGCGCCAGCAGCCCATCCCCAGGACAGGGTCCGGAGACCCAGTACTTC
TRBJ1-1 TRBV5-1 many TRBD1 CASSSGQGNTEAFF TGCGCCAGCAGCTCGGGACAGGGGAACACTGAAGCTTTCTTT
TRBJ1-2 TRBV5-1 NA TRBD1 CASNLAGQGAGGYTF TGCGCCAGCAACTTGGCGGGACAGGGGGCTGGTGGCTACACCTTC
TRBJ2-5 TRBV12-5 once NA CASGLGTPQETQYF TGTGCTAGTGGTTTGGGGACACCTCAAGAGACCCAGTACTTC
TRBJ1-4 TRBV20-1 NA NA CSARGFQELFF TGCAGTGCTAGAGGGTTTCAGGAACTGTTTTTT
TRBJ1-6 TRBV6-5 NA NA CASNDLGGNSPLHF TGTGCCAGCAACGACTTGGGAGGTAATTCACCCCTCCACTTT
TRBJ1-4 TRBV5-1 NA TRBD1 CASSPGQGFGKLFF TGCGCCAGCAGCCCGGGACAGGGTTTCGGAAAACTGTTTTTT
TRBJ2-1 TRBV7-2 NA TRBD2 CASITVVLAGGYEQFF TGTGCCAGCATCACGGTGGTTCTAGCGGGAGGATATGAGCAGTTCTTC
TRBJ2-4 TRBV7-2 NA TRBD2 CASSLAPGGGSIQYF TGTGCCAGCAGCTTAGCCCCCGGGGGGGGTAGCATTCAGTACTTC
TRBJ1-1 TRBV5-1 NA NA CASSPGTGNTEAFF TGCGCCAGCAGCCCAGGGACCGGGAACACTGAAGCTTTCTTT
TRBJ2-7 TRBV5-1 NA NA CASSLFQYEQYF TGCGCCAGCAGCTTGTTCCAATACGAGCAGTACTTC
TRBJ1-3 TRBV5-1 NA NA CASSLGDWGYGNTIYF TGCGCCAGCAGTCTTGGGGACTGGGGGTATGGAAACACCATATATTTT
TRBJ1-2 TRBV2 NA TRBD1 CASSQSGTGGYTF TGTGCCAGCAGTCAATCCGGGACAGGAGGCTACACCTTC
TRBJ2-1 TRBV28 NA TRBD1 CASTTGTGGHNEQFF TGTGCCAGCACCACCGGGACAGGGGGGCACAATGAGCAGTTCTTC
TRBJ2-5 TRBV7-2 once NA CASSLFNSAETQYF TGTGCCAGCAGCTTGTTTAATTCGGCGGAGACCCAGTACTTC
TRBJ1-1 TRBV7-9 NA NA CASSLIRQYTEAFF TGTGCCAGCAGCTTAATCCGGCAGTACACTGAAGCTTTCTTT
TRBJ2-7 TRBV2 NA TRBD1 CASSATLGQGVTYEQYF TGTGCCAGCAGTGCGACCCTGGGACAGGGGGTAACCTACGAGCAGTACTTC
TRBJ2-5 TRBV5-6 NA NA CASSLRETQYF TGTGCCAGCAGCTTGCGAGAGACCCAGTACTTC
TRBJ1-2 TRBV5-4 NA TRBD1 CASSPQDRGGYTF TGTGCCAGCAGCCCACAAGACAGGGGTGGCTACACCTTC
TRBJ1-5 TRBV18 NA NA CASSPGRVNQPQHF TGTGCCAGCTCACCAGGCCGTGTCAATCAGCCCCAGCATTTT